The 25 T cell receptor beta chains reported below all come from one sample, sequenced in a study of molecular identifiers for immune sequencing clone quantification. TCRdb reprocessed the PCR reads with MiXCR, giving one entry per CDR3 protein. The profile shows approximately 590,000 distinct CDR3 sequences, roughly 27% of them singletons. Sequenced: naive CD8+ T cells from blood, with Jurkat cell RNA spiked in. Regarding subset: FACS-sorted CD8+CD4-CCR7+CD45RA+ naive T cells. The receptors derive from a human donor in good health. Some libraries in this study had Jurkat cell RNA spiked in.

This clonotype was seen only a few times. The chain joins TRBV30 to TRBJ2-3; TRBD2 might be the D (5 bases). Germline CDR1 reads GTSNPN; CDR2 reads SVGIG (reference sequence). This CDR3 contains 16 residues. Trimming removed 3 bases at V and 5 bases at J, with 21 bases between. Written as DNA, the CDR3 is TGTGCCTGGAGGATCTCTCGGGGAGCCCCGGGAGATACGCAGTATTTT. Translation gives CAWRISRGAPGDTQYF. The whole variable domain, filled in from reference TRBV30 and TRBJ2-3, reads SQTIHQWPATLVQPVGSPLSLECTVEGTSNPNLYWYRQAAGRGLQLLFYSVGIGQISSEVPQNLSASRPQDRQFILSSKKLLLSDSGFYLCAWRISRGAPGDTQYFGPGTRLTVL.

The table lists this clonotype with a few counts. J is TRBJ2-7 and V is TRBV6-1; 10 bases align to TRBD1. The V segment lost 6 bases and the J segment 1 base; nucleotides outside the gene matches: 6. CDR3 size: 15 residues. The V gene's germline CDR1 is MNHNS and CDR2 SASEGT. DNA of the CDR3: TGTGCCAGCAGGACGGGACAGGGGCCGTCCTACGAGCAGTACTTC. This encodes CASRTGQGPSYEQYF.

This clonotype has at least ten counts. Written as DNA, the CDR3 is TGTGCCAGCAGCCAGAGATACAAAGAGACCCAGTACTTC. This gives the protein CASSQRYKETQYF. The chain links TRBV13 to TRBJ2-5; unclear D gene. Trimming stripped 5 bases from V and 3 bases from J, with 10 bases between. The CDR3 has 13 amino acids. Germline CDR1 is PRHDT and CDR2 is FYEKMQ (reference sequence).

This clonotype was observed a single time. Compared with germline, one end of the junction differs, possibly owing to a read error. This sequence joins TRBV19 and TRBJ1-5; a weak D match, TRBD1 (5 bases). The CDR3 is made up of 13 amino acids. Germline V gives CDR1 LNHDA, CDR2 SQIVND (reference sequence). Here the CDR3 DNA reads TGTGCCTGTAGTACGAGGGGAAATCAGCCCCAGCATTTT. This encodes CACSTRGNQPQHF. Full variable domain (remainder filled in from reference TRBV19 and TRBJ1-5): DGGITQSPKYLFRKEGQNVTLSCEQNLNHDAMYWYRQDPGQGLRLIYYSQIVNDFQKGDIAEGYSVSREKKESFPLTVTSAQKNPTAFYLCACSTRGNQPQHFGDGTRLSIL.

This clonotype has a count of ten or more. CDR3: CATSRVPFSGTWGEQYF. CDR3 DNA: TGTGCCACCAGCAGAGTCCCTTTTAGCGGGACTTGGGGCGAGCAGTACTTC. V and J are TRBV15 and TRBJ2-7; TRBD2 matches at 8 bases. V lost 1 base and J lost 6; bases outside the gene matches: 14. The CDR3 runs to 17 residues. The germline gives CDR1 LNHNV, CDR2 YYDKDF (reference sequence).

In this sample, this clonotype turned up a few times. It is likely a read error, because the conserved phenylalanine at the end of the CDR3 is missing. The CDR3: CASSLVVPLGTEAFL. CDR3 sequence (DNA): TGTGCCAGCAGCTTAGTTGTACCTCTCGGCACTGAAGCTTTCCTT. The chain uses TRBV7-9 and TRBJ1-1; no reliable D call. Germline lookup yields CDR1 SEHNR and CDR2 FQNEAQ (reference sequence). V lost 1 base and J 4 bases, leaving 13 bases between the germline ends. The CDR3 covers 15 residues.

For this clonotype: The CDR3 ends on some other residue instead of the conserved phenylalanine or tryptophan, so this is likely a read error. This sequence joins TRBV7-2 and TRBJ1-1; D gene ambiguous. Germline-derived CDR1 and CDR2 are SGHTA and FQGNSA. The CDR3 extends over 15 amino acids. Trimming removed 0 bases from V and 1 base from J, with 9 bases in between. CDR3 coding DNA: TGTGCCAGCAGCTTAGCGAGGAATCCGAACACTGAAGCTTTCTCT. It yields the protein CASSLARNPNTEAFS.

This clonotype was recorded at least ten times. V gene TRBV6-5 combines with J gene TRBJ1-1, with 7 bases fitting TRBD1. The CDR3 contains 13 residues. Germline V gives CDR1 MNHEY, CDR2 SVGAGI. J gave up 4 bases and V 7 bases, and 6 bases lay outside the gene matches. In nucleotides, the CDR3 is TGTGCCAGCACGCTGACAGGGAGCACTGAAGCTTTCTTT. It specifies CASTLTGSTEAFF.

This clonotype appeared once. This could be a read error, since a much larger clone is one nucleotide away. The V and J genes are TRBV10-3 and TRBJ2-7, with TRBD2 as a possible D gene (6 bases). The germline CDR1 and CDR2 sequences are ENHRY and SYGVKD. This CDR3 is 16 amino acids long. The CDR3 sequence is CAISAVGGEVGYELYF. In DNA form, the CDR3 reads TGTGCCATCAGTGCCGTTGGAGGGGAAGTAGGGTACGAGCTGTACTTC.

The table lists this clonotype with a few counts. The rearrangement uses TRBV6-2 or TRBV6-3 and TRBJ2-4, with 9 bases aligning to TRBD1. The CDR3 spans 18 residues. Trimming removed 2 bases from V and 8 bases from J; junction bases left unmatched: 16. Germline assignment: CDR1 MNHEY and CDR2 SVGEGT. In nucleotides, the CDR3 is TGTGCCAGCAGTTACAACTTACAGGGGGCGCTTTTAACGGACATTCAGTACTTC. Its protein product is CASSYNLQGALLTDIQYF.

This clonotype turned up a few times. This chain connects TRBV29-1 to TRBJ2-1; 8 bases line up with TRBD1. This CDR3 contains 15 residues. The V gene end was trimmed by 6 bases and the J gene end by 10 bases; junction bases not matched to a gene: 17. Germline assignment: CDR1 SQVTM and CDR2 ANQGSEA. The CDR3 here is CSVAPTGDTGGEQFF. Written as DNA, the CDR3 is TGCAGCGTCGCCCCGACAGGGGATACCGGCGGGGAGCAGTTCTTC.

This clonotype has just a few counts. The V and J genes are TRBV4-1 and TRBJ2-7; 7 bases align to TRBD2. The CDR3 has 15 residues. Germline-derived CDR1 and CDR2 are MGHRA and YSYEKL. J gave up 3 bases and V 1 base, and 6 bases lay outside the gene matches. In DNA form, the CDR3 reads TGCGCCAGCAGCCAAGGCCCGGGAGGCCTCTACGAGCAGTACTTC. Translating it yields CASSQGPGGLYEQYF.

This clonotype was observed at least ten times. This chain connects TRBV2 to TRBJ2-5; D is unclear. Germline assignment: CDR1 SNHLY and CDR2 FYNNEI. Trimming took off 8 bases at V and 2 bases at J, with 12 bases between the two ends. There are 13 residues in the CDR3. The CDR3 sequence is CASQPSIQETQYF. CDR3 sequence (DNA): TGTGCCAGCCAACCCTCTATACAAGAGACCCAGTACTTC.

Regarding this clonotype: The CDR3 does not end in the conserved phenylalanine or tryptophan, so this is likely a read error. The rearrangement links TRBV19 to TRBJ1-1; D is undetermined. Trimming cost V 5 bases and J 1 base, with 5 bases left between them. Germline-derived CDR1 and CDR2 are LNHDA and SQIVND (reference sequence). This CDR3 has 12 amino acids. The CDR3 sequence is CASSWGNTEAFY. CDR3 bases: TGTGCCAGTAGTTGGGGGAACACTGAAGCTTTCTAT.

This clonotype was recorded only once. One end of the junction fails to match germline, which may point to a read error. The chain recombines TRBV6-5 with TRBJ2-7, with D tentatively TRBD1 or TRBD2 (5 bases each). The CDR3 extends over 15 amino acids. Germline V gene data show CDR1 as MNHEY and CDR2 as SVGAGI. CDR3 DNA: TGTGCCAGCAGTTACTCCGGGACGGGCTCCCACGAGCAGTACTTC. Protein sequence: CASSYSGTGSHEQYF.

This clonotype showed up just once. A much larger clone sits a single nucleotide away, making a read error possible. The V gene is TRBV28, the J gene TRBJ1-1; D unresolved. Deletions cut 4 bases from V and 8 bases from J, with 11 bases between. The V gene's germline CDR1 is MDHEN and CDR2 SYDVKM. This CDR3 contains 12 residues. CDR3 DNA sequence: TGTGCCAGCAGTTACCCCCCGGCGGAAGCTTTCTTT. This gives the protein CASSYPPAEAFF.

This clonotype was detected ten times or more. V and J are TRBV12-3 or TRBV12-4 and TRBJ2-2; 9 nucleotides match TRBD1. The CDR3 is made up of 16 amino acids. V was pared by 5 bases and J by 4 bases, with 8 bases of the junction left unmatched. The CDR3 nucleotides read TGTGCCAGCAGTCGTACCGGGACAGGGAGCACCGGGGAGCTGTTTTTT. This gives the protein CASSRTGTGSTGELFF.

A remark on this clonotype: The conserved closing phenylalanine or tryptophan is absent in this CDR3, likely reflecting a read error. The rearrangement joins TRBV6-2 or TRBV6-3 to TRBJ2-7; 11 bases are a match to TRBD2. Germline values: CDR1 MNHEY, CDR2 SVGEGT. The CDR3 contains 14 residues. The CDR3 region is CASGYGTSGYEQYL. The CDR3 bases are TGTGCCAGCGGTTACGGGACTAGCGGATACGAGCAGTACCTC.

Turning to this clonotype: A much more abundant neighbour one base away suggests this may be a read error. V gene TRBV6-6 combines with J gene TRBJ2-2, with a tentative D call TRBD2 (6 bases). Germline V lookup: CDR1 MNHNY, CDR2 SVGAGI (reference sequence). This CDR3 is 15 amino acids long. The CDR3 is CANSYSGVGGGELFF. The CDR3, as DNA: TGTGCCAACAGTTACTCGGGGGTCGGAGGCGGGGAGCTGTTTTTT.

This rearrangement joins TRBV20-1 to TRBJ1-5; 9 bases match TRBD1. V trimming: 5 bases; J trimming: 6 bases; junction bases outside the gene matches: 11. The CDR3 length is 15 residues. Germline CDR1 is DFQATT and CDR2 is SNEGSKA (reference sequence). CDR3 loop: CSAVGQGREGQPQHF. CDR3 nucleotide sequence: TGCAGTGCTGTTGGACAGGGGAGAGAGGGTCAGCCCCAGCATTTT.

This clonotype has only a few counts. The V and J genes are TRBV6-1 and TRBJ2-5, with D perhaps matching TRBD2 (6 bases). The CDR3 length is 13 residues. V was clipped by 6 bases and J by 5 bases, with 13 bases between them. Looked up from germline, CDR1 is MNHNS and CDR2 is SASEGT. The chain's CDR3 is CASRGTEGETQYF. The CDR3 coding sequence is TGTGCCAGCAGGGGAACGGAGGGGGAGACCCAGTACTTC.

With respect to this clonotype: One junction end disagrees with the germline gene, perhaps due to a read error. The CDR3 sequence is CASSFRDRGPENQYF. The CDR3 region has the DNA TGTGCCAGCAGCTTTCGAGACAGGGGGCCTGAGAACCAGTACTTC. This chain uses TRBV7-9 with TRBJ2-5; TRBD1 matches 10 bases. Germline CDR1 SEHNR, CDR2 FQNEAQ (reference sequence). The CDR3 runs 15 residues.

The V gene is TRBV6-2 or TRBV6-3, the J gene TRBJ2-7; 11 bases agree with TRBD2. The germline V gene has CDR1 MNHEY and CDR2 SVGEGT. J was trimmed by 2 bases and V by 6 bases; bases with no gene match: 3. This CDR3 contains 14 residues. For the CDR3, the DNA is TGTGCCAGCAGACCACTAGCGGGAGCCTACGAGCAGTACTTC. As protein: CASRPLAGAYEQYF.

This clonotype came up many times. The chain couples TRBV21-1 to TRBJ2-7; the listed D gene, TRBD2, was not tested against the DNA. TRBV21-1 is designated a pseudogene. The CDR3 is 12 residues long. The CDR3 DNA reads TGTGCCAGCAGCTCCCTCGTGTACGAGCAGTACTTC. This codes for CASSSLVYEQYF.

The rearrangement links TRBV12-3 or TRBV12-4 to TRBJ2-1, with D unresolved. The CDR3 has 13 residues. Trimming took off 6 bases at V and 8 bases at J, with 14 bases between the two ends. The CDR3 reads CASRTGIWDEQFF. CDR3 sequence (DNA): TGTGCCAGCAGGACGGGTATTTGGGATGAGCAGTTCTTC.